Listed below are T cell receptor beta chains from one sample, sequenced in a study of long-term antiretroviral therapy in people with HIV. TCRdb keeps only in-frame clones here, not all; method: immunoSEQ multiplex PCR. Of about 14,000 clones in the sample, approximately 88% were seen once. The input for sequencing was unsorted PBMCs, taken 6.2 years after starting antiretroviral therapy. The receptor source for this set is a man aged 35 to 55 with HIV. Each CDR3 is given without its conserved first and last residue.

J	V	CDR3
TRBJ2-7	TRBV5-1	ASSLGAGFSYEQY
TRBJ2-4	TRBV7-2	ASSLTSGRVNIQY
TRBJ2-1	TRBV29-1	SVWTRLNEQF
TRBJ2-7	TRBV7-9	ASSLDNEQY
TRBJ2-7	TRBV6-5	ASRDINYEQY
TRBJ2-1	TRBV10-3	AISEPVAGGYDEQF
TRBJ2-7	TRBV7-9	ASSYDSYEQY
TRBJ2-3	TRBV28	ASSSSPTSSILTDTQY
TRBJ1-3	TRBV4-3	ASSTGVSAGNTIY
TRBJ1-2	TRBV6-9	ASGHKQRSGYT
TRBJ2-7	TRBV5-1	ASSLEGQGTYEQY
TRBJ2-7	TRBV27	ASSLGGRNEQY
TRBJ1-5	TRBV5-1	ASSFSTGGNQPQH
TRBJ2-5	TRBV9	ASSVAGYQETQY
TRBJ2-1	TRBV11-2	ASSLGPGLAGYNEQF
TRBJ1-6	TRBV6-5	ASSYSSGVSPLH
TRBJ1-1	TRBV15	ATSRDPGPEAF
TRBJ1-2	TRBV9	ASSASGGRDNYGYT
TRBJ2-3	TRBV7-8	ASSLTLAYGLDTQY
TRBJ1-5	TRBV7-9	ASSNDRTYNQPQH
TRBJ2-7	TRBV7-2	ASSSAGGSYEQY
TRBJ2-7	TRBV29-1	SVAGTGGVGQY